This is a list of T cell receptor beta chains from one sample in a study of blood T cell repertoires in COVID-19. The assay was immunoSEQ multiplex PCR, and TCRdb's table has in-frame clones only and misses some. The sample yields under 250,000 clones, roughly 82% seen once. The sequencing input was peripheral blood. All receptors derive from a human donor in a cohort sampled during active COVID-19. Each CDR3 is given with its conserved first and last residue. The D gene is left open where the match is weak.

V gene	D gene	CDR3 length	J gene	CDR3 protein
TRBV5-1	TRBD1	14	TRBJ1-2	CASSLGPTGDGYTF
TRBV18	TRBD1	15	TRBJ1-2	CASSPRTTGEDGYTF
TRBV30	-	13	TRBJ1-5	CAWDRQTGQPQHF
TRBV6-5	TRBD2	13	TRBJ2-3	CASSFAGDDTQYF
TRBV18	TRBD2	13	TRBJ2-1	CASSPGLVNEQFF
TRBV7-6	TRBD2	17	TRBJ2-1	CASSPRLAGGNYNEQFF
TRBV3-1/TRBV3-2	-	12	TRBJ1-3	CASSQRENTIYF
TRBV3-1/TRBV3-2	TRBD2	17	TRBJ2-3	CASSHLLGAGGKDTQYF
TRBV7-2	TRBD1	14	TRBJ2-7	CASRGQGGSYEQYF
TRBV6-5	-	16	TRBJ1-2	CASSYSWGETNYGYTF
TRBV2	TRBD1	13	TRBJ2-7	CASSTDRGFWQYF